Sequencing of this TCR beta chain was carried out in a study of blood T cell repertoires in COVID-19. Across the whole study: The United States, Italy and Spain provided the acute and convalescent COVID-19 samples.

Trimming removed 4 bases at V and 1 base at J, with 16 bases between. The CDR3 has 16 amino acids. Germline V gene lookup returns CDR1 LNHDA and CDR2 SQIVND (reference sequence). Clones were sequenced by immunoSEQ multiplex PCR, and TCRdb holds only the in-frame ones, with some missing. The sample lists under 150,000 clones; 90% were seen once. J is TRBJ1-1 and V is TRBV19; possible D gene TRBD1, 5 bases. Sequences were obtained from peripheral blood. The TCR was taken from a woman in her forties or fifties with acute or convalescent COVID-19. Written as DNA, the CDR3 is TGTGCCAGTAGTACACTCCAGGGTCTTGGGAACACTGAAGCTTTCTTT. Its translation is CASSTLQGLGNTEAFF.